This T cell receptor (beta chain) came from a study of cytomegalovirus exposure and HLA in healthy donors. Germline CDR1 and CDR2: MNHEY and SMNVEV (reference sequence). This CDR3 has 14 amino acids. The V end lost 3 bases, the J end lost 8 bases, and 13 bases lay between the germline ends. The study, taken as a whole, reports: The TCR clusters that emerged in the first cohort tended, a later analysis found, to co-occur in the roughly 110 validation repertoires. It was about 150 TCR beta chains that were listed as cytomegalovirus-associated.

This clone has a single count. What it binds is unknown. Generated by immunoSEQ multiplex PCR, the TCRdb table keeps only in-frame clones and is missing some. The repertoire holds over 200,000 clones, about 90% seen once, with around 3% in the top ten. Material for sequencing was PBMCs. The sequence came from a woman between 18 and 29 years old in good health and CMV-seronegative. The chain links TRBV27 to TRBJ1-4, with D possibly TRBD1 on 6 matching bases. CDR3 amino acids: CASSLTGGREKLFF. CDR3 coding DNA: TGTGCCAGCAGTTTGACAGGAGGACGCGAAAAACTGTTTTTT.